A selection of T cell receptor beta chains follows, all from one sample in a study of blood T cell repertoires in COVID-19. The method was immunoSEQ multiplex PCR; TCRdb's version includes in-frame clones alone and lacks a portion of them. The sample has around 63,000 clones, approximately 81% seen once. Material: peripheral blood. These TCRs come from a woman older than 75 with active or convalescent COVID-19. Both conserved end residues are part of each CDR3. The order of the fields is J gene, D gene, V gene, clone size, CDR3 protein, CDR3 DNA. The D gene is left open where the match is weak. Part of the rows lack a size; the others show once, few, many or a class for expanded clones.

TRBJ2-7 | - | TRBV18 | few | CASGTGITYEQYF | TGTGCCAGCGGTACAGGGATAACCTACGAGCAGTACTTC
TRBJ1-4 | TRBD1 | TRBV24-1 | - | CATSDPTGGNNEKLFF | TGTGCCACCAGTGATCCAACAGGGGGCAATAATGAAAAACTGTTTTTT
TRBJ1-5 | - | TRBV5-1 | - | CASSRTGISNQPQHF | TGCGCCAGCAGCCGAACGGGAATTAGCAATCAGCCCCAGCATTTT
TRBJ1-1 | - | TRBV9 | - | CASSENSNTEAFF | TGTGCCAGCAGCGAAAACTCGAACACTGAAGCTTTCTTT
TRBJ1-1 | - | TRBV19 | - | CASSIQGDGGNTEAFF | TGTGCCAGTAGTATACAGGGTGACGGGGGAAACACTGAAGCTTTCTTT
TRBJ1-1 | - | TRBV28 | - | CASSFRRGRVNTEAFF | TGTGCCAGCAGTTTCAGGAGGGGAAGAGTGAACACTGAAGCTTTCTTT
TRBJ1-1 | TRBD1 | TRBV9 | - | CASSVLRQGSTEAFF | TGTGCCAGCAGCGTTCTGAGACAGGGGAGCACTGAAGCTTTCTTT
TRBJ2-1 | TRBD2 | TRBV27 | - | CASSLLTSGGSYNEQFF | TGTGCCAGCAGTTTATTAACTAGCGGGGGGTCCTACAATGAGCAGTTCTTC
TRBJ2-7 | - | TRBV7-2 | - | CASSSLNYEQYF | TGTGCCAGCAGCTCTCTTAACTACGAGCAGTACTTC
TRBJ1-1 | - | TRBV28 | - | CASSFSGSVTEAFF | TGTGCCAGCAGTTTTTCAGGGTCGGTCACTGAAGCTTTCTTT
TRBJ1-3 | - | TRBV6-5 | - | CASSSPGNTIYF | TGTGCCAGCAGCTCCCCTGGAAACACCATATATTTT
TRBJ2-7 | TRBD2 | TRBV5-1 | - | CASSSITSGGNEQYF | TGCGCCAGCAGCAGCATTACTAGCGGGGGGAACGAGCAGTACTTC
TRBJ2-1 | TRBD1 | TRBV7-9 | - | CASSGNRGRSYNEQFF | TGTGCCAGCAGCGGTAACAGGGGAAGGTCCTACAATGAGCAGTTCTTC
TRBJ1-5 | - | TRBV19 | - | CASKLQGIHQPQHF | TGTGCCAGTAAATTACAGGGAATTCATCAGCCCCAGCATTTT
TRBJ2-7 | - | TRBV29-1 | - | CSVEDPVRGDYEQYF | TGCAGCGTTGAAGATCCGGTCAGGGGAGACTACGAGCAGTACTTC